This note documents a single T cell receptor beta chain sequence. The same CDR3 arises from other DNA sequences in this sample as well. Here immunoSEQ multiplex PCR was the method, and the copy in TCRdb shows in-frame clones only, minus some. This repertoire shows 300,000 or so clones, 86% found once; its top ten account for 3.5% to 4.5%. This entry is derived from a study of blood T cell repertoires in COVID-19. This CDR3 contains 14 residues. V was pared by 5 bases and J by 1 base, with 11 bases between. Germline-derived CDR1 and CDR2 are LNHDA and SQIVND (reference sequence). The V and J genes are TRBV19 and TRBJ1-1, with a weak D call TRBD1 (5 bases). The receptor was derived from a woman between 40 and 50 years old with acute COVID-19. Material: PBMCs or T cells enriched from blood (not recorded which). The CDR3 spells CASSAGTGNTEAFF. For the CDR3, the DNA is TGTGCCAGTAGTGCGGGGACGGGGAACACTGAAGCTTTCTTT. Full variable domain (rest looked up from reference TRBV19 and TRBJ1-1): DGGITQSPKYLFRKEGQNVTLSCEQNLNHDAMYWYRQDPGQGLRLIYYSQIVNDFQKGDIAEGYSVSREKKESFPLTVTSAQKNPTAFYLCASSAGTGNTEAFFGQGTRLTVV.